These 5 T cell receptor beta chains were all obtained from the same sample, sequenced in a study of blood T cell repertoires in COVID-19. Some clones are missing from TCRdb's copy, which holds only in-frame ones; the method was immunoSEQ multiplex PCR. In the table there are tens of thousands of clones, about four fifths of which are singletons. Sequenced sample: peripheral blood. The source is an older man with acute or convalescent COVID-19.

The chain carries TRBV6-6 and TRBJ2-3; a weak D match, TRBD1 (6 bases). The CDR3 sequence is 16 residues long. V was shortened by 6 bases and J by 2 bases, with 18 bases between the two germline ends. Per the germline V gene, CDR1 is MNHNY and CDR2 is SVGAGI (reference sequence). The CDR3 protein is CASSPQGQPITDTQYF. The DNA for the CDR3 is TGTGCCAGCAGCCCCCAAGGACAGCCGATCACAGATACGCAGTATTTT.

This chain joins TRBV14 and TRBJ2-3; 8 bases fit TRBD1. Germline V CDR1 and CDR2: SGHDN, FVKESK. The J segment lost 14 bases and the V segment lost 5 bases, leaving 21 bases of the junction unmatched. CDR3 length: 16 residues. As DNA, the CDR3 is TGTGCCAGCAGCAAGTCGTCTGGACAGGGTGGAAAGGCGCTGTATTTT. It encodes CASSKSSGQGGKALYF.

DNA of the CDR3: TGTGCCAGCAGTCTAACCACTAGCGGGAGCACAGATACGCAGTATTTT. Amino acid sequence: CASSLTTSGSTDTQYF. The V call is TRBV11-3, the J call TRBJ2-3; TRBD2 aligns across 9 bases. The CDR3 has 16 residues. After removal of 6 bases from V and 0 bases from J, the junction contained 7 bases not matched to a gene. CDR1 and CDR2 from the germline V gene are SGHNT and YENEEA.

The V call is TRBV7-9, the J call TRBJ1-1, with TRBD1 as a possible D gene (5 bases). Germline values: CDR1 SEHNR, CDR2 FQNEAQ (reference sequence). The CDR3 spans 13 residues. Trimming cost V 7 bases and J 3 bases, with 12 bases left between them. DNA of the CDR3: TGTGCCAGCACCTTCTCCAGGGACACTGAAGCTTTCTTT. Protein sequence: CASTFSRDTEAFF.

The gene calls are TRBV18 and TRBJ2-1, with D possibly TRBD2 on 6 matching bases. This CDR3 has 14 amino acids. V lost 2 bases to trimming and J lost 4 bases, with 9 bases between them. Germline CDR1 reads KGHSH; CDR2 reads LQKENI. The DNA of the CDR3 is TGTGCCAGCTCACCAAGACTAGATTACAATGAGCAGTTCTTC. Its translation: CASSPRLDYNEQFF.